The sequence of this T cell receptor (beta chain) was determined in a study of T cells in Graves' hyperthyroidism and ophthalmopathy. About the research overall: Blood was drawn when the patient was first diagnosed and still untreated. Overall study results and limits: Blood held most thyroid clonotypes expanded above 0.001 frequency. A model of 13 V-J pairs discriminated ophthalmopathy from stable hyperthyroidism.

Note on this clonotype: The antigen remains unidentified.

Researchers took RNA transcripts and amplified the TCR beta CDR3 regions from them. During a first-round RT-PCR of the TCR CDR3, the HTBI primer set was used. TCRdb reanalysed the multiplex PCR reads using MiXCR and keeps one entry per CDR3 protein. This sample carries fewer than 400,000 distinct CDR3 sequences, approximately 15% of them seen once, and the ten largest clones take around 35%. Germline CDR1 and CDR2: SGHAT and FQNNGV. The CDR3 is made up of 16 amino acids. Losses at the gene ends were 11 bases for V and 5 bases for J; bases not matched to a gene: 18. In patients aged 18 to 65, hyperthyroidism was newly diagnosed, with duration under 2 months.

The chain uses TRBV11-2 and TRBJ2-5; 9 bases fit TRBD1. This clonotype was sampled from a man between 25 and 39 years old with Graves' hyperthyroidism. Sequenced sample: blood. The CDR3 spells CAWSARDREDWETQYF. DNA for the CDR3: TGTGCCTGGAGTGCAAGGGACAGGGAAGATTGGGAGACCCAGTACTTC. Using reference TRBV11-2 and TRBJ2-5 for the parts outside the CDR3, the full variable domain is EAGVAQSPRYKIIEKRQSVAFWCNPISGHATLYWYQQILGQGPKLLIQFQNNGVVDDSQLPKDRFSAERLKGVDSTLKIQPAKLEDSAVYLCAWSARDREDWETQYFGPGTRLLVL.